These 32 T cell receptor beta chains came from one sample sequenced in a study of blood T cell repertoires in COVID-19. Data came from immunoSEQ multiplex PCR; TCRdb stores just in-frame clones and leaves some out. The table lists about 82,000 clones, 80% to 90% of them singletons. Input material: peripheral blood. Receptors were obtained from a woman in her sixties with acute or convalescent COVID-19.

The chain's CDR3 is CASSLVDRGGQPQHF. As DNA, the CDR3 is TGTGCCAGCAGCTTGGTCGACAGGGGCGGACAGCCCCAGCATTTT. The rearrangement joins TRBV5-5 to TRBJ1-5; 8 bases are a match to TRBD1. V was clipped by 0 bases and J by 7 bases; unmatched bases: 6. Per germline, CDR1 SGHKS and CDR2 YYEKEE (reference sequence). The CDR3 runs 15 residues.

Written as DNA, the CDR3 is TGCGCCAGCAGCTTGGACGCCAGTTACAATGAGCAGTTCTTC. Encoded protein: CASSLDASYNEQFF. V and J are TRBV5-1 and TRBJ2-1; unclear D gene. This CDR3 contains 14 residues. The germline V gene encodes CDR1 SGHRS and CDR2 YFSETQ. Trimming took off 0 bases at V and 4 bases at J, with 8 bases between the two ends.

The CDR3, as DNA: TGCGCCAGCAGTGGGACAGGGGGCCACGAGCAGTACTTC. This codes for CASSGTGGHEQYF. The V call is TRBV5-1, the J call TRBJ2-7, with 12 bases lining up with TRBD1. Losses at the gene ends were 5 bases for V and 5 bases for J; bases not matched to a gene: 2. In germline, CDR1 is SGHRS, CDR2 YFSETQ. The CDR3 has 13 amino acids.

The chain couples TRBV30 to TRBJ1-2; the D is unclear. The germline gives CDR1 GTSNPN, CDR2 SVGIG (reference sequence). CDR3 size: 13 residues. The V end lost 2 bases, the J end lost 4 bases, and 11 bases lay between the germline ends. CDR3 sequence (DNA): TGTGCCTGGAGTCCAACAGCTACCTATGGCTACACCTTC. Encoded protein: CAWSPTATYGYTF.

This CDR3 reads CASSVSAGASYEQYF. The DNA of the CDR3 is TGCGCCAGCAGCGTATCAGCGGGAGCCTCCTACGAGCAGTACTTC. The chain joins TRBV5-1 to TRBJ2-7, with 8 bases that match TRBD2. The CDR3 length is 15 residues. The germline gives CDR1 SGHRS, CDR2 YFSETQ. The J segment lost 0 bases and the V segment lost 4 bases, leaving 6 bases of the junction unmatched.

V gene TRBV7-9 combines with J gene TRBJ2-5, with TRBD2 identical over 8 bases. V lost 4 bases, J lost 2 bases, and 12 bases stayed unmatched. Germline CDR1 is SEHNR and CDR2 is FQNEAQ (reference sequence). This CDR3 has 17 residues. The CDR3 sequence is CASSSFTSGQIQETQYF. The CDR3 bases are TGTGCCAGCAGCTCGTTCACTAGCGGCCAGATTCAAGAGACCCAGTACTTC.

The chain carries TRBV11-3 and TRBJ2-2, with 15 bases matching TRBD2. Trimming removed 5 bases from V and 2 bases from J; junction bases left unmatched: 12. The germline gives CDR1 SGHNT, CDR2 YENEEA. The CDR3 sequence is 20 residues long. The CDR3 bases are TGTGCCAGCAGCACTGGACTAGCGGGAGGGCCCCGAAAAAACACCGGGGAGCTGTTTTTT. It specifies CASSTGLAGGPRKNTGELFF.

The chain employs TRBV2 and TRBJ1-5; tentatively, D is TRBD1 (6 bases). This CDR3 region has 15 residues. Germline CDR1 is SNHLY and CDR2 is FYNNEI. The V gene lost 7 bases and the J gene lost 7 bases, with 20 bases spanning the gap. This chain's CDR3 is CASTSQVAGDQPQHF. CDR3 nucleotide sequence: TGTGCCAGCACCTCCCAGGTGGCAGGGGACCAGCCCCAGCATTTT.

This chain joins TRBV6-5 and TRBJ1-4, with TRBD1 matching over 9 bases. Germline V gives CDR1 MNHEY, CDR2 SVGAGI. The CDR3 has 14 amino acids. V was pared by 6 bases and J by 6 bases, with 5 bases of the junction left unmatched. DNA for the CDR3: TGTGCCAGCAGAGAGACAGGGGGGCATGAAAAACTGTTTTTT. Amino acids: CASRETGGHEKLFF.

The J gene is TRBJ2-7, the V gene TRBV6-5, with TRBD1 as a possible D gene (6 bases). This CDR3 is built from 15 residues. The V end was cut by 6 bases, the J end by 8 bases, with 23 bases between. Germline V gene lookup returns CDR1 MNHEY and CDR2 SVGAGI. For the CDR3, the DNA is TGTGCCAGCAGCCAGCCTCGGACAGCTTCTACCAAGCAGTACTTC. Its protein product is CASSQPRTASTKQYF.

This clone was recorded only once. CDR3 amino acids: CASSNIAGSYNEQFF. In nucleotides, the CDR3 is TGTGCCAGCAGCAACATCGCCGGGTCCTACAATGAGCAGTTCTTC. The V gene is TRBV5-4, the J gene TRBJ2-1, with no clear D. In germline, CDR1 is SGHNT, CDR2 YYREEE (reference sequence). This CDR3 region has 15 residues. V lost 4 bases and J 1 base, leaving 12 bases between the germline ends.

This chain links TRBV11-3 with TRBJ2-7; 7 bases line up with TRBD2. V dropped 3 bases and J dropped 0; count of bases not matched to a gene: 5. Germline V gene sequence: CDR1 SGHNT, CDR2 YENEEA. The CDR3 consists of 15 residues. The CDR3 spells CASSLQLASSYEQYF. The DNA of the CDR3 is TGTGCCAGCAGCTTGCAACTAGCGAGCTCCTACGAGCAGTACTTC.

The CDR3 reads CASSGGWASGNTIYF. CDR3 bases: TGTGCCAGCAGCGGAGGGTGGGCCTCTGGAAACACCATATATTTT. The V call is TRBV9, the J call TRBJ1-3; no clear D. The CDR3 contains 15 residues. Germline-derived CDR1 and CDR2 are SGDLS and YYNGEE. Trimming removed 3 bases at V and 0 bases at J, with 10 bases between. Complete variable domain (other parts from reference TRBV9 and TRBJ1-3): DSGVTQTPKHLITATGQRVTLRCSPRSGDLSVYWYQQSLDQGLQFLIQYYNGEERAKGNILERFSAQQFPDLHSELNLSSLELGDSALYFCASSGGWASGNTIYFGEGSWLTVV.

The CDR3, as DNA: TGTGCCTGGAGTGTAAAAGGGGGAACTAATGAAAAACTGTTTTTT. It encodes CAWSVKGGTNEKLFF. This sequence joins TRBV30 and TRBJ1-4, with D possibly matching TRBD1 (6 bases). Germline V CDR1 and CDR2: GTSNPN, SVGIG (reference sequence). The V end lost 0 bases, the J end lost 1 base, and 9 bases lay between the germline ends. The CDR3 sequence is 15 residues long.

Worth noting for this clone: This same CDR3 is encoded by further DNA sequences in the sample. The chain recombines TRBV12-3 or TRBV12-4 with TRBJ1-1; TRBD1 is a possible D gene (5 bases). This CDR3 contains 13 residues. The ends were cut back, 2 bases at V and 1 base at J, with 5 bases in the middle. CDR3 amino acids: CASSLQGNTEAFF. In DNA form, the CDR3 reads TGTGCCAGCAGTTTACAGGGGAACACTGAAGCTTTCTTT.

Only one count was recorded for this clone. The chain has TRBV5-6 and TRBJ2-1; a weak D match, TRBD2 (5 bases). V was shortened by 4 bases and J by 4 bases, with 12 bases between the two germline ends. This CDR3 has 14 residues. The germline V gene has CDR1 SGHDT and CDR2 YYEEEE. CDR3 sequence reads: CASSPPTGYNEQFF. CDR3 nucleotide sequence: TGTGCCAGCAGCCCCCCGACGGGATACAATGAGCAGTTCTTC.

This clone was counted only a few times. This chain joins TRBV5-6 and TRBJ1-5; D gene ambiguous. V lost 0 bases, J lost 0 bases, and 7 bases lay in between. The V gene's germline CDR1 is SGHDT and CDR2 YYEEEE. The CDR3 loop spans 15 amino acids. The CDR3 DNA sequence: TGTGCCAGCAGCTTGGGTACCTATAGCAATCAGCCCCAGCATTTT. Encoded protein: CASSLGTYSNQPQHF.

The rearrangement links TRBV7-6 to TRBJ2-1; 14 bases match TRBD2. Trimming took 6 bases from V and 2 from J; bases not matched to a gene: 3. The CDR3 totals 16 residues. CDR1 SGHVS and CDR2 FNYEAQ come from the germline V gene. As DNA, the CDR3 is TGTGCCAGCAGGGGACTAGCGGGGGTGACCTACAATGAGCAGTTCTTC. Translation gives CASRGLAGVTYNEQFF.

The chain has TRBV5-3 and TRBJ2-7; 13 bases are shared with TRBD2. Being an ORF, TRBV5-3 has a function that is uncertain. V trimming: 3 bases; J trimming: 0 bases; junction bases outside the gene matches: 3. The CDR3 runs to 16 residues. The CDR3 sequence: CARSWTSGGSSYEQYF. As DNA, the CDR3 is TGTGCCAGAAGCTGGACTAGCGGGGGTAGCTCCTACGAGCAGTACTTC.

The genes are TRBV23-1 and TRBJ1-5; 7 bases are shared with TRBD1. TRBV23-1 falls under the ORF class, with uncertain function. V was pared by 8 bases and J by 7 bases, with 20 bases of the junction left unmatched. The CDR3 consists of 17 residues. The CDR3 loop reads CASLTTGGGAGRQPQHF. DNA for the CDR3: TGCGCCAGCTTAACTACGGGAGGGGGCGCGGGTAGGCAGCCCCAGCATTTT.

The chain combines TRBV11-3 with TRBJ2-3, with 12 bases fitting TRBD2. Looked up from germline, CDR1 is SGHNT and CDR2 is YENEEA. CDR3 length: 20 residues. With 0 bases clipped from V and 6 bases from J, the junction kept 16 bases outside the gene matches. The DNA for the CDR3 is TGTGCCAGCAGCTTAGAGTTGGGACTAGCGGGTGTTCCTGTTGGCGATACGCAGTATTTT. This translates into CASSLELGLAGVPVGDTQYF.

The chain is built from TRBV9 and TRBJ2-5, with TRBD1 as a possible D gene (6 bases). V dropped 3 bases and J dropped 3 bases, with 12 bases sitting between them. Germline CDR1 and CDR2: SGDLS and YYNGEE. The CDR3 has 14 amino acids. CDR3 in DNA: TGTGCCAGCAGCGCCGGGACACTAAAAGAGACCCAGTACTTC. Its translation: CASSAGTLKETQYF. Full variable domain (remainder filled in from reference TRBV9 and TRBJ2-5): DSGVTQTPKHLITATGQRVTLRCSPRSGDLSVYWYQQSLDQGLQFLIQYYNGEERAKGNILERFSAQQFPDLHSELNLSSLELGDSALYFCASSAGTLKETQYFGPGTRLLVL.

The chain joins TRBV13 to TRBJ2-2, with 8 bases that match TRBD1. Germline CDR1 PRHDT, CDR2 FYEKMQ (reference sequence). V was pared by 4 bases and J by 7 bases, with 8 bases of the junction left unmatched. CDR3 size: 15 residues. CDR3 bases: TGTGCCAGCAGCTCGGACAGGGAAACGATCGGGGAGCTGTTTTTT. This gives the protein CASSSDRETIGELFF.

The V and J genes are TRBV29-1 and TRBJ2-3; 11 bases align to TRBD2. CDR1 and CDR2 from the germline V gene are SQVTM and ANQGSEA. V trimming: 7 bases; J trimming: 0 bases; junction bases outside the gene matches: 15. This CDR3 region has 18 residues. CDR3 region: CSATGLAELVGSTDTQYF. CDR3 in DNA: TGCAGCGCGACGGGACTAGCGGAGCTGGTTGGTAGCACAGATACGCAGTATTTT.

V is TRBV24-1 and J is TRBJ1-5; TRBD1 aligns across 8 bases. Germline V gives CDR1 KGHDR, CDR2 SFDVKD. V lost 4 bases, J lost 4 bases, and 5 bases stayed unmatched. There are 15 residues in the CDR3. CDR3 DNA sequence: TGTGCCACCAGTGACCGGACAGGGTTGAATCAGCCCCAGCATTTT. Translating it yields CATSDRTGLNQPQHF.

J is TRBJ1-2 and V is TRBV7-2; 7 bases are a match to TRBD1. The germline V gene has CDR1 SGHTA and CDR2 FQGNSA. The CDR3 runs 12 residues. With V trimmed by 2 bases and J by 10 bases, 4 bases remained unmatched. The CDR3 DNA follows: TGTGCCAGCAGCTTACAAGGGGGCGACTACACCTTC. Amino acid sequence: CASSLQGGDYTF.

V is TRBV18 and J is TRBJ1-4, with a tentative D call TRBD1 (5 bases). V was shortened by 1 base and J by 8 bases, with 17 bases between the two germline ends. The CDR3 spans 16 residues. The V gene's germline CDR1 is KGHSH and CDR2 LQKENI. The CDR3 bases are TGTGCCAGCTCACCACAACAGGCCGCCCAGGGCGAAAAACTGTTTTTT. It translates to CASSPQQAAQGEKLFF.

This chain links TRBV11-3 with TRBJ2-1; 9 nucleotides align to TRBD2. V dropped 3 bases and J dropped 3; count of bases not matched to a gene: 6. The CDR3 totals 16 residues. Germline V gene lookup returns CDR1 SGHNT and CDR2 YENEEA. The CDR3 DNA sequence: TGTGCCAGCAGCTTTTTGCGGGGGGGGATCTACAATGAGCAGTTCTTC. Protein product: CASSFLRGGIYNEQFF.

The V call is TRBV7-8, the J call TRBJ1-5; 9 bases are a match to TRBD1. CDR1 and CDR2 (germline): SGHVS, FQNEAQ. Trimming cost V 4 bases and J 3 bases; bases outside gene matches: 7. The CDR3 is made up of 16 amino acids. The CDR3 DNA reads TGTGCCAGCAGCTCACAGGGGGCGAATAACAATCAGCCCCAGCATTTT. It is translated as CASSSQGANNNQPQHF.

The J gene is TRBJ1-1, the V gene TRBV11-3; D gene ambiguous. This CDR3 is 15 amino acids long. Between the trimmed V and J ends, which lost 0 bases and 0 bases, there was a span of 8 bases. Germline-derived CDR1 and CDR2 are SGHNT and YENEEA. The CDR3 DNA follows: TGTGCCAGCAGCTTAGATTTCGGGGTGAACACTGAAGCTTTCTTT. Translating it yields CASSLDFGVNTEAFF.

The rearrangement uses TRBV2 and TRBJ2-7; perhaps TRBD1 as D (7 bases). Trimming stripped 10 bases from V and 4 bases from J, with 14 bases between. This CDR3 has 12 amino acids. The V gene's germline CDR1 is SNHLY and CDR2 FYNNEI. The CDR3 sequence is CAKAGQSYEQYF. DNA of the CDR3: TGTGCCAAGGCGGGACAGAGTTACGAGCAGTACTTC.

This clone was found a few times. The chain employs TRBV4-3 and TRBJ1-2; no firm D call. CDR3 length equals 15 residues. Trimming removed 0 bases from V and 4 bases from J, with 12 bases in between. Germline V gene sequence: CDR1 LGHNA, CDR2 YSLEER. DNA of the CDR3: TGCGCCAGCAGCCAAGAGGGAGCACGTTCCTATGGCTACACCTTC. The encoded protein is CASSQEGARSYGYTF.